A selection of T cell receptor beta chains follows, all from one sample in a study of cytotoxic CD8 clonotypes in ibrutinib-treated CLL. Produced via immunoSEQ multiplex PCR; TCRdb's table is partial and in-frame only. The sample carries 270,000 or so clones, roughly four fifths recorded once. The starting material was PBMCs, obtained at disease progression, from a patient treated with ibrutinib. Every receptor here comes from a human donor with chronic lymphocytic leukemia. The CDR3 runs from the conserved cysteine through the conserved F or W.

j_gene: TRBJ2-3; v_gene: TRBV9; CDR3aa: CASSGRDYPTDTQYF
j_gene: TRBJ1-1; v_gene: TRBV29-1; CDR3aa: CSVDKAFF
j_gene: TRBJ2-2; v_gene: TRBV5-6; CDR3aa: CASSTTRDSNTGELFF
j_gene: TRBJ1-1; v_gene: TRBV6-5; CDR3aa: CASRVDRGRTEAFF
j_gene: TRBJ2-7; v_gene: TRBV27; CDR3aa: CASSLSTGGSYEQYF
j_gene: TRBJ2-7; v_gene: TRBV5-1; CDR3aa: CASSPDRGSYEQYF
j_gene: TRBJ2-7; v_gene: TRBV28; CDR3aa: CASNLAGGGEQYF
j_gene: TRBJ2-3; v_gene: TRBV29-1; CDR3aa: CSVGPNSYRGLVYTDTQYF
j_gene: TRBJ2-1; v_gene: TRBV6-4; CDR3aa: CASRSFRPNYNEQFF
j_gene: TRBJ2-1; v_gene: TRBV4-3; CDR3aa: CASSHRLAGTEQFF
j_gene: TRBJ1-6; v_gene: TRBV13; CDR3aa: CASSLSQYNSPLHF
j_gene: TRBJ1-2; v_gene: TRBV15; CDR3aa: CATSSRGAGANYGYTF
j_gene: TRBJ2-2; v_gene: TRBV5-6; CDR3aa: CASSLRQRTGELFF
j_gene: TRBJ2-5; v_gene: TRBV5-1; CDR3aa: CASSVGQAVWTQYF
j_gene: TRBJ1-1; v_gene: TRBV18; CDR3aa: CASSPRSSEAFF
j_gene: TRBJ2-2; v_gene: TRBV5-1; CDR3aa: CASSFTLGELFF
j_gene: TRBJ2-7; v_gene: TRBV10-3; CDR3aa: CAISPSRLRYEQYF
j_gene: TRBJ1-1; v_gene: TRBV7-8; CDR3aa: CASSLDWRRAGGTEAFF
j_gene: TRBJ2-7; v_gene: TRBV10-3; CDR3aa: CAIKPGQEAYEQYF
j_gene: TRBJ2-7; v_gene: TRBV4-1; CDR3aa: CASSQVQGISYEQYF
j_gene: TRBJ2-7; v_gene: TRBV10-3; CDR3aa: CAITRDRTYEQYF
j_gene: TRBJ1-1; v_gene: TRBV5-1; CDR3aa: CASSLVADGGTEAFF
j_gene: TRBJ2-3; v_gene: TRBV11-2; CDR3aa: CASSLSGGTDTQYF
j_gene: TRBJ2-6; v_gene: TRBV7-3; CDR3aa: CASSSGQGLRGANVLTF
j_gene: TRBJ1-2; v_gene: TRBV5-1; CDR3aa: CASSLEWTGQGNNTF
j_gene: TRBJ2-1; v_gene: TRBV11-3; CDR3aa: CASSLTHNEQFF